Below, 18 T cell receptor beta chains from the same sample are listed, as sequenced in a study of T cells in Graves' hyperthyroidism and ophthalmopathy. Researchers took RNA transcripts and amplified the TCR beta CDR3 regions from them. HTBI primers drove first-round RT-PCR of the TCR CDR3. MiXCR, applied by TCRdb to the multiplex PCR reads, yields one record per CDR3 protein. The table includes hundreds of thousands of distinct CDR3 sequences, about 15% detected once. Input material: blood. The receptor set was obtained from a woman aged 50 to 60 with Graves' ophthalmopathy.

V usage is TRBV19 and J usage is TRBJ1-1, with D hard to call. Germline assignment: CDR1 LNHDA and CDR2 SQIVND (reference sequence). V was clipped by 3 bases and J by 0 bases, with 5 bases between them. The CDR3 runs 13 residues. CDR3 protein: CASSMVVNTEAFF. The CDR3, as DNA: TGTGCCAGTAGTATGGTCGTGAACACTGAAGCTTTCTTT.

The CDR3 bases are TGTGCCAGCAGTGAAAGGGACAGATCGGGAAACACCATATATTTT. It codes for CASSERDRSGNTIYF. The chain uses TRBV6-1 and TRBJ1-3; 7 bases agree with TRBD1. The V segment lost 2 bases and the J segment 4 bases; nucleotides outside the gene matches: 5. Germline lookup yields CDR1 MNHNS and CDR2 SASEGT. The CDR3 is 15 residues long.

This chain uses TRBV20-1 with TRBJ2-2; 11 nucleotides match TRBD2. Trimming took 1 base from V and 1 from J; bases not matched to a gene: 8. In germline, CDR1 is DFQATT, CDR2 SNEGSKA (reference sequence). This CDR3 region has 18 residues. DNA for the CDR3: TGCAGTGCTAGAGCCGGGTGGGGGACTAGCGGGAACACCGGGGAGCTGTTTTTT. Translated: CSARAGWGTSGNTGELFF.

The J gene is TRBJ1-5, the V gene TRBV20-1; D is unclear. Germline values: CDR1 DFQATT, CDR2 SNEGSKA (reference sequence). The V gene lost 0 bases and the J gene lost 4 bases, with 13 bases spanning the gap. The CDR3 extends over 15 amino acids. The CDR3 sequence: CSARDAGMLNQPQHF. CDR3 coding DNA: TGCAGTGCTAGAGATGCAGGAATGCTAAATCAGCCCCAGCATTTT.

This rearrangement joins TRBV9 to TRBJ2-7, with 9 bases aligning to TRBD2. Germline CDR1 reads SGDLS; CDR2 reads YYNGEE. V lost 3 bases and J lost 5; bases outside the gene matches: 12. This CDR3 region has 16 residues. The CDR3 loop is CASSGGAGGPMDEQYF. For the CDR3, the DNA is TGTGCCAGCAGCGGCGGGGCGGGAGGGCCGATGGACGAGCAGTACTTC.

This clonotype appeared many times. The V gene is TRBV7-8, the J gene TRBJ1-2; no reliable D call. V shed 5 bases and J shed 5 bases, with 15 bases lying between them. There are 14 residues in the CDR3. Germline CDR1 reads SGHVS; CDR2 reads FQNEAQ. The CDR3 sequence: CASSPGRVQYGYTF. In DNA, the CDR3 is TGTGCCAGCAGCCCCGGGAGGGTTCAGTATGGCTACACCTTC.

In its sample, this clonotype was seen many times. The chain recombines TRBV12-3 or TRBV12-4 with TRBJ1-2; D remains unclear. The CDR3 is made up of 12 amino acids. Trimming took 6 bases from V and 9 from J, leaving 14 bases between them. CDR3 nucleotides: TGTGCCAGCAGCTCCTCAGCGGATCGCTACACCTTC. It yields the protein CASSSSADRYTF.

This clonotype was detected a few times. This sequence joins TRBV27 and TRBJ1-2; a weak D match, TRBD1 (5 bases). Germline assignment: CDR1 MNHEY and CDR2 SMNVEV (reference sequence). The CDR3 loop spans 19 amino acids. Between the trimmed V and J ends, which lost 5 bases and 0 bases, there was a span of 25 bases. CDR3 loop: CASSPNLHSAGFANYGYTF. CDR3 in DNA: TGTGCCAGCAGTCCAAATCTCCATTCGGCAGGGTTCGCTAACTATGGCTACACCTTC.

This clonotype occurred a few times. This chain connects TRBV29-1 to TRBJ1-3, with 7 bases aligning to TRBD1. Trimming at V came to 0 bases and at J to 2 bases, leaving 4 bases not matched to a gene. Germline V CDR1 and CDR2: SQVTM, ANQGSEA. There are 15 residues in the CDR3. Here the CDR3 reads CSVEDWTGTGNTIYF. The DNA of the CDR3 is TGCAGCGTTGAAGATTGGACAGGTACTGGAAACACCATATATTTT.

This clonotype was counted at least ten times. This chain links TRBV11-2 with TRBJ2-7; a possible D gene is TRBD1 (5 bases). The germline V gene has CDR1 SGHAT and CDR2 FQNNGV. This CDR3 has 14 amino acids. V was pared by 0 bases and J by 2 bases, with 8 bases between. The CDR3 DNA is TGTGCCAGCAGCTTAGATCCAGGGACCTACGAGCAGTACTTC. Protein sequence: CASSLDPGTYEQYF. Drawing the rest from reference TRBV11-2 and TRBJ2-7, the complete variable domain is EAGVAQSPRYKIIEKRQSVAFWCNPISGHATLYWYQQILGQGPKLLIQFQNNGVVDDSQLPKDRFSAERLKGVDSTLKIQPAKLEDSAVYLCASSLDPGTYEQYFGPGTRLTVT.

In its sample, this clonotype was seen a few times. The genes are TRBV5-1 and TRBJ1-1; 8 bases are shared with TRBD1. The germline gives CDR1 SGHRS, CDR2 YFSETQ. V shed 1 base and J 4 bases; nucleotides not matched to a gene: 6. The CDR3 sequence is 15 residues long. The CDR3 DNA sequence: TGCGCCAGCAGCTTGAGACCGACAGGGGCCACTGAAGCTTTCTTT. Translating gives CASSLRPTGATEAFF.

In this sample, this clonotype turned up many times. V is TRBV29-1 and J is TRBJ1-1; 9 nucleotides align to TRBD1. Losses at the gene ends were 4 bases for V and 0 bases for J; bases not matched to a gene: 3. This CDR3 contains 14 residues. Germline V gene lookup returns CDR1 SQVTM and CDR2 ANQGSEA. The CDR3 sequence: CSVGTGVMNTEAFF. DNA for the CDR3: TGCAGCGTTGGGACAGGGGTAATGAACACTGAAGCTTTCTTT.

This clonotype has a count of ten or more. V gene TRBV11-2 combines with J gene TRBJ1-4; TRBD1 might be the D (6 bases). The CDR3 is made up of 15 amino acids. Trimming took 1 base from V and 6 from J, leaving 12 bases between them. Germline V gene data show CDR1 as SGHAT and CDR2 as FQNNGV. The CDR3 region is CASSLGDRSDEKLFF. In DNA form, the CDR3 reads TGTGCCAGCAGCTTAGGTGACAGGTCGGATGAAAAACTGTTTTTT.

This clonotype was observed many times. The chain is built from TRBV3-1 and TRBJ1-2; D uncertain. This CDR3 has 14 amino acids. The V gene's germline CDR1 is LGHDT and CDR2 YNNKEL (reference sequence). The V gene lost 2 bases and the J gene lost 4 bases, with 11 bases spanning the gap. CDR3 sequence (DNA): TGTGCCAGCAGCCAACGGCCAGCCTTCTATGGCTACACCTTC. This gives the protein CASSQRPAFYGYTF.

This clonotype showed up many times. The CDR3 DNA follows: TGCGCCAGCAGCCGGGAGCGGGGCGAAGCTTTCTTT. It yields the protein CASSRERGEAFF. The V and J genes are TRBV5-1 and TRBJ1-1; possibly TRBD1 for D (5 bases). With 4 bases removed from V and 8 bases from J, the gap between germline ends came to 12 bases. The CDR3 extends over 12 amino acids. Germline V CDR1 and CDR2: SGHRS, YFSETQ.

The chain couples TRBV19 to TRBJ1-2; D is ambiguous. The germline gives CDR1 LNHDA, CDR2 SQIVND (reference sequence). The CDR3 contains 16 residues. V was trimmed by 7 bases and J by 3 bases, leaving 21 bases between them. DNA of the CDR3: TGTGCCAGTACCATCTGGGCCGGCAGGAGCGACTATGGCTACACCTTC. This sequence encodes CASTIWAGRSDYGYTF.

This clonotype was detected a few times. CDR3 region: CASSPQTGAGYGYTF. The CDR3 DNA is TGCGCCAGCAGCCCTCAGACGGGCGCCGGGTATGGCTACACCTTC. The chain combines TRBV4-1 with TRBJ1-2; unclear D gene. V shed 4 bases and J shed 5 bases, with 17 bases lying between them. This CDR3 has 15 residues. Germline V gene lookup returns CDR1 MGHRA and CDR2 YSYEKL.

The genes are TRBV6-4 and TRBJ2-1; 13 nucleotides align to TRBD2. CDR1 and CDR2 (germline): MRHNA, SNTAGT. V trimming: 4 bases; J trimming: 8 bases; junction bases outside the gene matches: 8. The CDR3 consists of 16 residues. As DNA, the CDR3 is TGTGCCAGCAGTGGGACTAGCGGGAGTCTTTTCCATGAGCAGTTCTTC. Encoded protein: CASSGTSGSLFHEQFF.